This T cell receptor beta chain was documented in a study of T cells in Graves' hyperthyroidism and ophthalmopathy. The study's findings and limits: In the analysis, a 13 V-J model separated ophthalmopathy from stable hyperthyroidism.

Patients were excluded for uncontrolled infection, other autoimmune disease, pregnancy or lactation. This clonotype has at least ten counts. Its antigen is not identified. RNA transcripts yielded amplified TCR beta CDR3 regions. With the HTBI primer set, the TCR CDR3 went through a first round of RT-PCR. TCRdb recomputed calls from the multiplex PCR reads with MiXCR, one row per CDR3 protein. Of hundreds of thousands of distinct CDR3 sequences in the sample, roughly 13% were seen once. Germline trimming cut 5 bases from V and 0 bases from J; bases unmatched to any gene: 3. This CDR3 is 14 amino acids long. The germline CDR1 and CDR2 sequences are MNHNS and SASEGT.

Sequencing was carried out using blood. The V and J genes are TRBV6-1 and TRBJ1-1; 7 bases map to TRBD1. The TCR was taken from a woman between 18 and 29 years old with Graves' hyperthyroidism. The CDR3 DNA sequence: TGTGCCAGCAGTTGGACAGGATTGAACACTGAAGCTTTCTTT. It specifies CASSWTGLNTEAFF.